This T cell receptor beta chain is drawn from a study of T cells after yellow fever vaccination. General study points: Detected again after the booster were most primary-vaccination clones, at about 96% CD4 and more than 70% CD8. A small share of clonotypes appeared in both CD4 and CD8 compartments.

This clonotype was detected ten times or more. The antigen is unknown. TCRdb re-analysed the 5' RACE reads in MiXCR, keeping a single row per CDR3 protein. Among 300,000 to 400,000 distinct CDR3 sequences, 9.5% to 15% were seen once, and the ten largest hold about 3%. Germline-derived CDR1 and CDR2 are DFQATT and SNEGSKA (reference sequence). The ends were cut back, 3 bases at V and 0 bases at J, with 24 bases in the middle. The CDR3 spans 19 residues. The J gene is TRBJ2-4, the V gene TRBV20-1, with TRBD1 as a possible D gene (6 bases). The sequence derives from a man younger than 35 who received the YFV17D yellow fever vaccine. The input for sequencing was CD4+ T cells sorted from PBMCs, taken 15 days after the yellow fever booster vaccination. CDR3 amino acids: CSARGLRDTSALAKNIQYF. The DNA of the CDR3 is TGCAGTGCTAGGGGCCTCCGGGACACATCCGCGCTAGCCAAAAACATTCAGTACTTC.